This T cell receptor beta chain was recorded in a study of control samples from healthy donors and cancer patients. V was cut by 3 bases and J by 3 bases, with 19 bases left in between. The CDR3 length is 17 residues. Germline V CDR1 and CDR2: PRHDT, FYEKMQ (reference sequence). Profiling relied on immunoSEQ multiplex PCR, and the TCRdb table lists in-frame clones only, not all of them. The sample holds 150,000 or so clones, about 90% seen once. This receptor was obtained from a young man in good health. This sequence joins TRBV13 and TRBJ2-3; D assignment may be TRBD1 or TRBD2 (5 bases each). Specimen: blood. CDR3 amino acids: CASSFDHRDPGTDTQYF. CDR3 in DNA: TGTGCCAGCAGCTTCGACCACCGGGACCCCGGGACAGATACGCAGTATTTT.